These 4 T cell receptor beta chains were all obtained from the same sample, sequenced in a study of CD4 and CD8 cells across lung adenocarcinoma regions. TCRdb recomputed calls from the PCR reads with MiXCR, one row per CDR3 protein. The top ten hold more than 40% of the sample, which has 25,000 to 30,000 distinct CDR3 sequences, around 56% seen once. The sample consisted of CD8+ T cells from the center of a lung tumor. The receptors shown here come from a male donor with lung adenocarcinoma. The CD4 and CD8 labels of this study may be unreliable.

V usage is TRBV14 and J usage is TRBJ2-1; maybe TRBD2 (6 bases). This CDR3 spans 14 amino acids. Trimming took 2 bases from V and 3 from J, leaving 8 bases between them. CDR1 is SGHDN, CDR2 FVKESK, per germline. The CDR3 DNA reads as TGTGCCAGCAGCCAATTCGGGGGCTACAATGAGCAGTTCTTC. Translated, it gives CASSQFGGYNEQFF.

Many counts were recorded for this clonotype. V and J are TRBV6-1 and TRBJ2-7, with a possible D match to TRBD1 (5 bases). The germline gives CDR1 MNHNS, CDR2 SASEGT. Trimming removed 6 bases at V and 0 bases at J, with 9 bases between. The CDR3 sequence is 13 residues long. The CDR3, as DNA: TGTGCCAGCAGAACAGGTCCCTCCTACGAGCAGTACTTC. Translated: CASRTGPSYEQYF.

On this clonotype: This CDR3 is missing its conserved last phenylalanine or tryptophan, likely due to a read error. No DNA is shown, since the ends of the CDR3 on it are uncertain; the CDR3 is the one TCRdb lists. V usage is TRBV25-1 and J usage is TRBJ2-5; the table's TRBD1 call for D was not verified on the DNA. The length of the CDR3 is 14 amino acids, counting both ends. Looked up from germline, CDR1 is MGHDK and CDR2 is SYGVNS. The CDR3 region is CASSEQGSVGMGPA.

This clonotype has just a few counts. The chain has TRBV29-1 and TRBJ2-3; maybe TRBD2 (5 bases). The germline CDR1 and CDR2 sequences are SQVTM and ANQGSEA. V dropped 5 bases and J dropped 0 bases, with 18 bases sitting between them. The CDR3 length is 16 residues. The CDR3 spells CSVRPPYSASTDTQYF. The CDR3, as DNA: TGCAGCGTTCGTCCCCCATATAGCGCTAGCACAGATACGCAGTATTTT.